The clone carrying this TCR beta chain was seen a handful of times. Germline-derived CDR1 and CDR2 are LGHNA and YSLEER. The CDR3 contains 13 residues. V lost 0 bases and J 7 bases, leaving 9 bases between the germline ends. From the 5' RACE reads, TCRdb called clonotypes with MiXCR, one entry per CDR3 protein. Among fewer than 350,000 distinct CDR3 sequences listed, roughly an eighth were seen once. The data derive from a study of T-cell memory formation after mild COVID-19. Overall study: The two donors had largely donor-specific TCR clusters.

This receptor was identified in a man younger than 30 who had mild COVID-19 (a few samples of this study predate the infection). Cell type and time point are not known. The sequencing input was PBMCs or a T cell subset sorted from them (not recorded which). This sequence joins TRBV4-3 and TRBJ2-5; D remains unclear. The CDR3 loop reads CASSQDGGGTQYF. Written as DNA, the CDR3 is TGCGCCAGCAGCCAAGACGGTGGCGGGACCCAGTACTTC.